One sample yielded the 20 T cell receptor beta chains listed below, sequenced in a study of spatial heterogeneity in lung cancer. Noted time point: blood at routine non-recurrence follow-up after resection. TCRdb redid the calling of the 5' RACE reads with MiXCR, one entry per CDR3 protein. The data contain about 2,500 distinct CDR3 sequences, approximately 50% of them singletons. Sequences were derived from PBMCs, sampled at follow-up. These receptors all stem from a female donor with early-stage non-small cell lung cancer.

For this clonotype: This beta chain turned up in a library designed for alpha chains; as an off-target read, its abundance says little. The V and J genes are TRBV20-1 and TRBJ2-5; 13 nucleotides align to TRBD2. Trimming removed 2 bases from V and 5 bases from J; junction bases left unmatched: 8. Germline CDR1 is DFQATT and CDR2 is SNEGSKA (reference sequence). The CDR3 consists of 16 residues. CDR3: CSARTGLAGVVETQYF. CDR3 bases: TGCAGTGCTAGAACTGGACTAGCGGGAGTAGTGGAGACCCAGTACTTC.

Of note for this clonotype: Because this beta chain is a stray read in a library intended to capture alpha chains, its abundance should not be given much weight. The chain combines TRBV6-1 with TRBJ2-3, with 11 bases aligning to TRBD1. This CDR3 is built from 17 residues. Losses at the gene ends were 6 bases for V and 3 bases for J; bases not matched to a gene: 11. Looked up from germline, CDR1 is MNHNS and CDR2 is SASEGT. Written as DNA, the CDR3 is TGTGCCAGCAGACCTGAATTGGGGACAGGGGGAACAGATACGCAGTATTTT. Translation gives CASRPELGTGGTDTQYF.

A remark on this clonotype: Within a library made for alpha chains, this beta chain is off target, and its count is uninformative. J is TRBJ2-5 and V is TRBV5-4; perhaps TRBD2 as D (6 bases). The CDR3 spans 14 residues. Germline V lookup: CDR1 SGHNT, CDR2 YYREEE (reference sequence). Trimming removed 4 bases at V and 4 bases at J, with 14 bases between. The CDR3 protein is CASSDPTSRETQYF. The CDR3 DNA follows: TGTGCCAGCAGCGATCCGACTAGTAGAGAGACCCAGTACTTC.

A remark on this clonotype: A library prepared for alpha chains yielded this beta chain as an off-target read; its size is of little meaning. The gene calls are TRBV3-1 and TRBJ2-7, with 8 bases lining up with TRBD2. With V trimmed by 4 bases and J by 2 bases, 7 bases remained unmatched. This CDR3 contains 15 residues. The germline gives CDR1 LGHDT, CDR2 YNNKEL (reference sequence). CDR3 in DNA: TGTGCCAGCAGCCCACTAGCGGCAAGAACCTACGAGCAGTACTTC. Its translation is CASSPLAARTYEQYF.

This clonotype was observed a few times. The library was designed around alpha chains, so this beta chain is a stray read whose abundance carries little weight. The chain links TRBV20-1 to TRBJ2-1; unclear D gene. The CDR3 sequence is 13 residues long. Per the germline V gene, CDR1 is DFQATT and CDR2 is SNEGSKA (reference sequence). Trimming stripped 4 bases from V and 7 bases from J, with 14 bases between. This chain's CDR3 is CSAIRLASNEQFF. DNA for the CDR3: TGCAGTGCTATAAGACTCGCCTCGAATGAGCAGTTCTTC.

Comment on this clonotype: Found in a library prepared for alpha chains, this beta chain is an off-target read, and its abundance has little meaning. The CDR3 sequence is CASSWTHGETQYF. The DNA of the CDR3 is TGTGCCAGCAGCTGGACTCACGGGGAGACCCAGTACTTC. J is TRBJ2-5 and V is TRBV11-2; a weak D match, TRBD2 (5 bases). From germline, CDR1 is SGHAT and CDR2 FQNNGV. The CDR3 sequence is 13 residues long. V was clipped by 4 bases and J by 5 bases, with 11 bases between them.

As regards this clonotype: Since it is a stray read in a library aimed at alpha chains, this beta chain has a size that is not meaningful. The chain uses TRBV5-1 and TRBJ2-3, with 13 bases fitting TRBD2. Unmatched junction bases numbered 11, after V lost 4 bases and J lost 3 bases. The CDR3 runs 18 residues. Germline V CDR1 and CDR2: SGHRS, YFSETQ. The CDR3 DNA is TGCGCCAGCAGCCCTGGACTAGCGGGGGCCTCAAGGACAGATACGCAGTATTTT. It translates to CASSPGLAGASRTDTQYF.

This clonotype was found a few times. Being off target in a library aimed at alpha chains, this beta chain has a size of little meaning. J is TRBJ2-2 and V is TRBV5-1, with a weak D call TRBD1 (6 bases). This CDR3 is 14 amino acids long. Germline V gene lookup returns CDR1 SGHRS and CDR2 YFSETQ. Trimming pared 4 bases from V and 5 bases from J, leaving 12 bases between. The chain's CDR3 is CASSGGRLTGELFF. CDR3 bases: TGCGCCAGCAGCGGGGGCCGATTAACCGGGGAGCTGTTTTTT. The variable domain in full, completed from reference TRBV5-1 and TRBJ2-2, reads KAGVTQTPRYLIKTRGQQVTLSCSPISGHRSVSWYQQTPGQGLQFLFEYFSETQRNKGNFPGRFSGRQFSNSRSEMNVSTLELGDSALYLCASSGGRLTGELFFGEGSRLTVL.

This clonotype was detected only a few times. Little can be read into the size of this beta chain, an off-target read in a library designed for alpha chains. The chain links TRBV7-8 to TRBJ2-6; D is perhaps TRBD2 (6 bases). CDR3 size: 15 residues. From germline, CDR1 is SGHVS and CDR2 FQNEAQ. Trimming left V 1 base short and J 3 bases short, with 7 bases between. The CDR3 here is CASSLETSGANVLTF. In nucleotides, the CDR3 is TGTGCCAGCAGCTTAGAGACTAGTGGGGCCAACGTCCTGACTTTC.

This clonotype has just a few counts. As an off-target read in a library built for alpha chains, this beta chain has a frequency of little significance. The rearrangement uses TRBV7-2 and TRBJ2-5, with D maybe TRBD2 (5 bases). Trimming took off 4 bases at V and 5 bases at J, with 17 bases between the two ends. The CDR3 is 15 residues long. Per the germline V gene, CDR1 is SGHTA and CDR2 is FQGNSA. In DNA, the CDR3 is TGTGCCAGCAGCTGGGGAGTAGCGCCTAGGGAGACCCAGTACTTC. Its translation is CASSWGVAPRETQYF.

As concerns this clonotype: This beta chain lies outside the target of a library built for alpha chains; its clone size means little. The V gene is TRBV7-9, the J gene TRBJ2-1; D could derive from TRBD1 or TRBD2 (5 bases each). Germline V CDR1 and CDR2: SEHNR, FQNEAQ (reference sequence). V shed 6 bases and J shed 7 bases, with 16 bases lying between them. This CDR3 comprises 14 residues. This CDR3 reads CASRGTAEWNEQFF. CDR3 sequence (DNA): TGTGCCAGCAGGGGGACGGCGGAGTGGAATGAGCAGTTCTTC.

In this sample, this clonotype turned up a few times. This beta chain represents an off-target read in a library built for alpha chains; its size is of limited meaning. The chain combines TRBV20-1 with TRBJ2-7, with D maybe TRBD1 (6 bases). Germline CDR1 is DFQATT and CDR2 is SNEGSKA (reference sequence). V was trimmed by 2 bases and J by 4 bases, leaving 9 bases between them. The CDR3 has 12 amino acids. CDR3 in DNA: TGCAGTGCTAGAATGGGGGCTTACGAGCAGTACTTC. It yields the protein CSARMGAYEQYF.

As for this clonotype: This beta chain is a stray sequence in a library constructed for alpha chains; its clone size is not meaningful. The genes are TRBV7-9 and TRBJ1-5, with 9 bases matching TRBD1. This CDR3 spans 15 amino acids. The ends lost 5 bases at V and 5 bases at J; junction bases unmatched: 7. The germline V gene has CDR1 SEHNR and CDR2 FQNEAQ (reference sequence). The CDR3, as DNA: TGTGCCAGCAGCCCCCCGGGACAGGGTTATCAGCCCCAGCATTTT. Amino acids: CASSPPGQGYQPQHF.

Concerning this clonotype: Because the library targeted alpha chains, this beta chain is an off-target read whose size means little. The chain employs TRBV3-1 and TRBJ2-7, with D perhaps TRBD2 (6 bases). The CDR3 is made up of 14 amino acids. V gave up 1 base and J gave up 6 bases, with 13 bases separating them. Germline CDR1 LGHDT, CDR2 YNNKEL (reference sequence). The DNA for the CDR3 is TGTGCCAGCAGCCAAGGGCCAGGGAGGTTCGAGCAGTACTTC. It encodes CASSQGPGRFEQYF.

With regard to this clonotype: The size of this beta chain means little, since it is a stray read in a library made for alpha chains. The CDR3 nucleotides are TGTGCCAGCAGCCCCCCTAGTGAGGAGACCCAGTACTTC. It yields the protein CASSPPSEETQYF. The chain couples TRBV7-9 to TRBJ2-5; no definite D call. This CDR3 has 13 residues. Germline CDR1 reads SEHNR; CDR2 reads FQNEAQ (reference sequence). The V gene lost 5 bases and the J gene lost 5 bases, with 12 bases spanning the gap.

With respect to this clonotype: Because this beta chain is a stray read in a library intended to capture alpha chains, its abundance should not be given much weight. The rearrangement links TRBV10-3 to TRBJ2-7; a possible D gene is TRBD2 (6 bases). The CDR3 is made up of 14 amino acids. Germline V gene lookup returns CDR1 ENHRY and CDR2 SYGVKD. Trimming took off 4 bases at V and 3 bases at J, with 13 bases between the two ends. CDR3 nucleotide sequence: TGTGCCATCAGTGTTGGGGGGAATGACTACGAGCAGTACTTC. As protein: CAISVGGNDYEQYF.

This clonotype was recorded a few times. One junction end does not reproduce the germline sequence, and a read error may be involved. Within a library made for alpha chains, this beta chain is off target, and its count is uninformative. The chain employs TRBV7-7 and TRBJ2-2, with D maybe TRBD2 (6 bases). CDR1 is SSHAT and CDR2 is FNYEAQ in the germline V gene (reference sequence). The CDR3 spans 16 residues. As DNA, the CDR3 is TGTGCTAGCAGCTTAATCAGCGGGCCTTTCACCGGGGAGCTGTTTTTT. Its protein is CASSLISGPFTGELFF.

This clonotype turned up a few times. The library was designed around alpha chains, so this beta chain is a stray read whose abundance carries little weight. V gene TRBV5-1 combines with J gene TRBJ2-5; D possibly matches TRBD1 or TRBD2 (5 bases each). The CDR3 totals 15 residues. Germline CDR1 SGHRS, CDR2 YFSETQ. V lost 0 bases and J 5 bases, leaving 14 bases between the germline ends. The chain's CDR3 is CASSLARGGVETQYF. CDR3 sequence (DNA): TGCGCCAGCAGCTTGGCGCGTGGGGGTGTGGAGACCCAGTACTTC.

Points on this clonotype: This beta chain slipped into a library made for alpha chains as a stray read, so its size is not meaningful. The V gene is TRBV11-2, the J gene TRBJ2-5, with a tentative D call TRBD2 (6 bases). With 1 base removed from V and 1 base from J, the gap between germline ends came to 10 bases. CDR3 length equals 15 residues. Germline lookup yields CDR1 SGHAT and CDR2 FQNNGV. The DNA for the CDR3 is TGTGCCAGCAGCTTAGGCGGGAATATCCAAGAGACCCAGTACTTC. Protein product: CASSLGGNIQETQYF.

To note about this clonotype: This beta chain is a stray sequence in a library constructed for alpha chains; its clone size is not meaningful. J is TRBJ2-3 and V is TRBV6-2 or TRBV6-3, with no clear D. Germline V gene data show CDR1 as MNHEY and CDR2 as SVGEGT. Between the trimmed V and J ends, which lost 8 bases and 7 bases, there was a span of 13 bases. This CDR3 region has 12 residues. The CDR3 region has the DNA TGTGCCAGCCAGGAGCGCGAGTATACGCAGTATTTT. Translation: CASQEREYTQYF.